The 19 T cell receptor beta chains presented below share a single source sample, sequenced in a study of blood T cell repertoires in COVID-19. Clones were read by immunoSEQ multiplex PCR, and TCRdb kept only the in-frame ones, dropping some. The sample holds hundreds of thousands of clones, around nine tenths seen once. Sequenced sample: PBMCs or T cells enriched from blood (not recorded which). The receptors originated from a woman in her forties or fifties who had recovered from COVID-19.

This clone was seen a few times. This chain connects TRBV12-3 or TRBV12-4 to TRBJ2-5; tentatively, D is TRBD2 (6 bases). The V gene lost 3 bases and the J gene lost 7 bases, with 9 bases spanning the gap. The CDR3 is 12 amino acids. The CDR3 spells CASSFLGGTQYF. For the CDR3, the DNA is TGTGCCAGCAGTTTTTTGGGGGGGACCCAGTACTTC.

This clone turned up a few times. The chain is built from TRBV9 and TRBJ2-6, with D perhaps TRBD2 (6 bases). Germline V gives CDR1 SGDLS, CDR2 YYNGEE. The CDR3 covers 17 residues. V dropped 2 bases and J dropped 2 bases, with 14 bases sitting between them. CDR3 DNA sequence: TGTGCCAGCAGCGTCTTCCCGGAGGGCGCTGGGGCCAACGTCCTGACTTTC. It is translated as CASSVFPEGAGANVLTF.

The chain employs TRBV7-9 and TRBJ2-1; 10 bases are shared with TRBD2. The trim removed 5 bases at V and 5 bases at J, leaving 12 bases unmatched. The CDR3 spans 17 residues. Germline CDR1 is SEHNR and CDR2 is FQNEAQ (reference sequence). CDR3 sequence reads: CASSAVPGTSADNEQFF. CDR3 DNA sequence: TGTGCCAGCAGCGCCGTACCCGGGACTAGCGCCGACAATGAGCAGTTCTTC.

CDR3 region: CASSLGQTYEQYF. CDR3 sequence (DNA): TGTGCCAGCAGTTTAGGGCAGACCTACGAGCAGTACTTC. This chain links TRBV27 with TRBJ2-7; D is unclear. Trimming cost V 2 bases and J 2 bases, with 7 bases left between them. The germline V gene has CDR1 MNHEY and CDR2 SMNVEV (reference sequence). The CDR3 is made up of 13 amino acids.

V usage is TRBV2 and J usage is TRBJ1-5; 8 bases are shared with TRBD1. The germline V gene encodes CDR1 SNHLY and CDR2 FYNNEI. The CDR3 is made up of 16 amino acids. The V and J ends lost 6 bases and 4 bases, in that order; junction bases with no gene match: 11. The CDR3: CASRARRTGLNQPQHF. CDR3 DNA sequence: TGTGCCAGCAGGGCCCGTAGGACAGGGCTTAATCAGCCCCAGCATTTT.

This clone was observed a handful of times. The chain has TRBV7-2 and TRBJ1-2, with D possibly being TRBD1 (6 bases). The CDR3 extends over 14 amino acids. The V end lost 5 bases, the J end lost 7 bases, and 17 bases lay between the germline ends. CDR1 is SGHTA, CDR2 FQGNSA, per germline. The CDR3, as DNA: TGTGCCAGCAGCCCCCGCGAGGGGGGGGGTGGCTACACCTTC. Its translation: CASSPREGGGGYTF. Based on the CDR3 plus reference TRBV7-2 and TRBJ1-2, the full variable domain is GAGVSQSPSNKVTEKGKDVELRCDPISGHTALYWYRQSLGQGLEFLIYFQGNSAPDKSGLPSDRFSAERTGGSVSTLTIQRTQQEDSAVYLCASSPREGGGGYTFGSGTRLTVV.

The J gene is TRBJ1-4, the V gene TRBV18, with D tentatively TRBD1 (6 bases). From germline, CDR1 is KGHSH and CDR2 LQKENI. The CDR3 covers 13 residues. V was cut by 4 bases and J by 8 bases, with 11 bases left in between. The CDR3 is CASSLGQDEKLFF. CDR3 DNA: TGTGCCAGCTCACTGGGACAAGACGAAAAACTGTTTTTT.

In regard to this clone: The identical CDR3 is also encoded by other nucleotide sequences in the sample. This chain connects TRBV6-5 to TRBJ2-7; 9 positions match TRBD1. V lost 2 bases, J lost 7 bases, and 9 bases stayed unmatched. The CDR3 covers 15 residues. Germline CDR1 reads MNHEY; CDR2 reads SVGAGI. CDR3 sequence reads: CASSYPGTGSGEQYF. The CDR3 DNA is TGTGCCAGCAGTTACCCCGGGACAGGGTCGGGAGAGCAGTACTTC.

CDR3 nucleotides: TGCAGCGCAATACGGACAAGCGGCTACACCTTC. It is translated as CSAIRTSGYTF. The V call is TRBV29-1, the J call TRBJ1-2; weak D call: TRBD1 (5 bases). The CDR3 has 11 residues. Trimming removed 7 bases at V and 8 bases at J, with 14 bases between. Per germline, CDR1 SQVTM and CDR2 ANQGSEA.

The CDR3 loop reads CASSLSRGGLTNQPQHF. The CDR3 DNA reads TGTGCCAGCAGTTTATCCAGGGGTGGTTTGACCAATCAGCCCCAGCATTTT. The chain recombines TRBV27 with TRBJ1-5, with D maybe TRBD1 (6 bases). This CDR3 has 17 amino acids. The germline V gene encodes CDR1 MNHEY and CDR2 SMNVEV (reference sequence). V was cut by 0 bases and J by 3 bases, with 15 bases left in between.

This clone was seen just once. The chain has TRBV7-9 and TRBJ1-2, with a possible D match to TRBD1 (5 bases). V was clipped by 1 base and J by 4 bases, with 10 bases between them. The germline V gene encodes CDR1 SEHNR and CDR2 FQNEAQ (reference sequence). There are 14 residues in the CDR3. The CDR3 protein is CASSLEGVFYGYTF. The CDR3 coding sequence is TGTGCCAGCAGCTTAGAAGGGGTCTTCTATGGCTACACCTTC.

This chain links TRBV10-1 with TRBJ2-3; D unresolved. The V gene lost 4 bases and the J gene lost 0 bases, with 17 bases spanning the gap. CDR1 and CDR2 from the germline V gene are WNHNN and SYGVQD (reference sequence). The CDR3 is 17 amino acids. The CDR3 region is CASSVRKVGQSTDTQYF. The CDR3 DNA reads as TGCGCCAGCAGTGTCCGTAAAGTGGGCCAAAGCACAGATACGCAGTATTTT.

The chain's CDR3 is CASSPPTGQYEQYF. CDR3 nucleotides: TGTGCCAGTAGTCCCCCGACAGGGCAGTACGAGCAGTACTTC. The gene calls are TRBV19 and TRBJ2-7, with TRBD1 matching over 7 bases. Trimming at V came to 5 bases and at J to 4 bases, leaving 8 bases not matched to a gene. The CDR3 has 14 residues. In germline, CDR1 is LNHDA, CDR2 SQIVND (reference sequence).

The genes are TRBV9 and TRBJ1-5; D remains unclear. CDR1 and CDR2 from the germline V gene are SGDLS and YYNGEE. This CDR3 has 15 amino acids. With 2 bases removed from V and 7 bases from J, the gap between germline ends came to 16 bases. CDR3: CASSVGQTSEQPQHF. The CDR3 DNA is TGTGCCAGCAGCGTTGGGCAGACCTCGGAACAGCCCCAGCATTTT.

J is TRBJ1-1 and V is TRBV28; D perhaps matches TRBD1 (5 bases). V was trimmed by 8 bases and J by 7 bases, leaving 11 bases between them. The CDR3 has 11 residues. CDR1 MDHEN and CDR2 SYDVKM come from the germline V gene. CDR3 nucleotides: TGTGCCAGCCAGGGTGCCATTGAAGCTTTCTTT. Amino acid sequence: CASQGAIEAFF.

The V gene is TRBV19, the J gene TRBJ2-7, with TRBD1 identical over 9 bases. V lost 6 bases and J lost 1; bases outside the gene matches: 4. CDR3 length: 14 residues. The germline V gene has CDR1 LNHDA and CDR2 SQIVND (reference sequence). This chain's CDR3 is CASRGTGQSYEQYF. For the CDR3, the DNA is TGTGCCAGTAGGGGGACAGGGCAATCCTACGAGCAGTACTTC.

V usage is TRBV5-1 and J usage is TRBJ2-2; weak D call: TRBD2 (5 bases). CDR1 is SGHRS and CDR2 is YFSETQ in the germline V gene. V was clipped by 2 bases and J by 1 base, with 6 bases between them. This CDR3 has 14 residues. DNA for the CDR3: TGCGCCAGCAGCTTAAGCGGGAACACCGGGGAGCTGTTTTTT. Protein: CASSLSGNTGELFF.

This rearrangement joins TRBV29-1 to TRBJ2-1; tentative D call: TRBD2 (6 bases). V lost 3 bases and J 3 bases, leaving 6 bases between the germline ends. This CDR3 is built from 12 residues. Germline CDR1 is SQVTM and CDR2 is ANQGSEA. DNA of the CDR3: TGCAGCGTTGAGGAGGGCTACAATGAGCAGTTCTTC. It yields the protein CSVEEGYNEQFF.

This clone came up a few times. The CDR3 spells CASSSWTGMTEAFF. CDR3 sequence (DNA): TGTGCCAGCAGTTCCTGGACAGGGATGACTGAAGCTTTCTTT. J is TRBJ1-1 and V is TRBV6-5; 8 positions agree with TRBD1. CDR3 length: 14 amino acids. Germline V gives CDR1 MNHEY, CDR2 SVGAGI. With 4 bases clipped from V and 5 bases from J, the junction kept 6 bases outside the gene matches.